The present entry profiles one T cell receptor (beta chain) with its context. Since a much larger clone is just one base distant, this may be a read error. The sample comes from a study of glioma-infiltrating T cells. Germline assignment: CDR1 MNHNS and CDR2 SASEGT. This CDR3 is 16 amino acids long. Using RNA template, CDR3s of TCR alpha and beta were amplified with iRepertoire arm-PCR. One entry per CDR3 protein results from TCRdb running MiXCR on the multiplex PCR reads. The repertoire holds under 200,000 distinct CDR3 sequences, with about 40% as singletons. This clonotype originated in a human donor with low-grade glioma or glioblastoma, undergoing nonglioma brain surgery, or in good health (not recorded which). Input material: glioma tissue, nonneoplastic brain tissue, or PBMCs (not recorded which). The chain joins TRBV6-1 to TRBJ2-5; 7 bases agree with TRBD1. DNA for the CDR3: TGTGCCAGCAGCCCGGACAGGCTACGTGACGGGGAGACCAAGTACTTC. Residues: CASSPDRLRDGETKYF.